The clone carrying this TCR beta chain was found once. Its antigen is unknown. These data belong to a study of T-cell reconstitution after alpha-beta-depleted transplantation in children. Overall study findings and caveats: Diversity of TCRbeta at day 60 was high in some patients, arising from surviving recipient T cells and thymic progenitors. T-cell counts and diversity at one year post-transplant came mainly from newly produced T cells. Alpha-beta T cells about two months after transplant reportedly derived from several hundred expanded graft clones.

Preparation of the TCRbeta library used unique molecular identifiers. TCRdb fed the PCR reads into MiXCR, producing one record per CDR3 protein. Of 15,000 to 20,000 distinct CDR3 sequences in the sample, 12% were seen once. The germline gives CDR1 SEHNR, CDR2 FQNEAQ (reference sequence). The CDR3 runs to 12 residues. V dropped 3 bases and J dropped 7 bases, with 7 bases sitting between them. The sample consisted of PBMCs, mostly from graft donor cells, taken 180 days after TCRalphabeta/CD19-depleted stem cell transplant. The chain uses TRBV7-9 and TRBJ2-1, with a tentative D call TRBD2 (5 bases). This sequence was found in a boy younger than two who had a stem cell transplant for Wiskott-Aldrich syndrome, so the T cells may come from the graft donor. The CDR3 DNA follows: TGTGCCAGCAGCTTGACTATGAATGAGCAGTTCTTC. As protein: CASSLTMNEQFF.